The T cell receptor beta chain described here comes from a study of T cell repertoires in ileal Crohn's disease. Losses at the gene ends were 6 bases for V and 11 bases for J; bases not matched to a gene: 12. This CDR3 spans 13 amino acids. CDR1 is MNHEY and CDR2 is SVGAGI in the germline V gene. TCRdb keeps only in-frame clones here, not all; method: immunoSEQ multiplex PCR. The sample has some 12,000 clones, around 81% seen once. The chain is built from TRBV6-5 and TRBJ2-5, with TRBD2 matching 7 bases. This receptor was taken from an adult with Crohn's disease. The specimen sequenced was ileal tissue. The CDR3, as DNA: TGTGCCAGCAGATTACAGGTTGGGAGGGAGCAGTACTTC. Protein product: CASRLQVGREQYF.